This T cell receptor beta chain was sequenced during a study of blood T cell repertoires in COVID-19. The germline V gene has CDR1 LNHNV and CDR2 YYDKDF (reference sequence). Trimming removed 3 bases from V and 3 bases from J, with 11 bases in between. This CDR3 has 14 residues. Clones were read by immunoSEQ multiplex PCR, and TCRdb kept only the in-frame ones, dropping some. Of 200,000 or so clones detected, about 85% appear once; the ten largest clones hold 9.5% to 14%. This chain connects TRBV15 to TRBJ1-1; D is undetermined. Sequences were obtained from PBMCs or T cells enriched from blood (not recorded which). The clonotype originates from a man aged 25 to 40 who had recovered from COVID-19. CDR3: CATSSGISDTEAFF. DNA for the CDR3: TGTGCCACCAGCAGCGGGATCTCGGACACTGAAGCTTTCTTT.